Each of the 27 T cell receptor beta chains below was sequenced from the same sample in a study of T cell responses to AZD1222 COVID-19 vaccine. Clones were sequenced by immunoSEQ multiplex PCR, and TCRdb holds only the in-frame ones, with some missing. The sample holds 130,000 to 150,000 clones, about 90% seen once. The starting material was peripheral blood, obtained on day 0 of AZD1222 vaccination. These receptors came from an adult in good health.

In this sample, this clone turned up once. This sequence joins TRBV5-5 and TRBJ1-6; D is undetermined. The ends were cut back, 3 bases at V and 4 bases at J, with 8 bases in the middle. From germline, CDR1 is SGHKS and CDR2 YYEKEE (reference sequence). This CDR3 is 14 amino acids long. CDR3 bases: TGTGCCAGCAGCTCGGGGATTTATAATTCACCCCTCCACTTT. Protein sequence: CASSSGIYNSPLHF.

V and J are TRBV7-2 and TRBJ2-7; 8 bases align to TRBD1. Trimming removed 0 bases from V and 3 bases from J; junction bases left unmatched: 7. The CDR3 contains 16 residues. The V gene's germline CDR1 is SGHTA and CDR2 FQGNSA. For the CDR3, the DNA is TGTGCCAGCAGCTTAGCCGGGACAGGTAACCACTACGAGCAGTACTTC. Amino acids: CASSLAGTGNHYEQYF. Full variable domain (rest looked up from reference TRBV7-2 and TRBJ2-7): GAGVSQSPSNKVTEKGKDVELRCDPISGHTALYWYRQSLGQGLEFLIYFQGNSAPDKSGLPSDRFSAERTGGSVSTLTIQRTQQEDSAVYLCASSLAGTGNHYEQYFGPGTRLTVT.

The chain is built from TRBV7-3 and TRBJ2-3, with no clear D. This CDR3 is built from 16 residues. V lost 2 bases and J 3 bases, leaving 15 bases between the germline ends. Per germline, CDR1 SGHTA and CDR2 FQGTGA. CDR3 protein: CASSLVSGLGTDTQYF. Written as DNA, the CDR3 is TGTGCCAGCAGCTTAGTCTCCGGGTTGGGGACAGATACGCAGTATTTT.

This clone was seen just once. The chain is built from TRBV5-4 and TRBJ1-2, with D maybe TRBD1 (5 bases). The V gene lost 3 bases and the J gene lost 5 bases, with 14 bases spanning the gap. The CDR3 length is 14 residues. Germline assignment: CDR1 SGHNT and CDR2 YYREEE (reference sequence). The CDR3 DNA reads TGTGCCAGCAGCTACCTGACAGTCCCATATGGCTACACCTTC. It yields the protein CASSYLTVPYGYTF.

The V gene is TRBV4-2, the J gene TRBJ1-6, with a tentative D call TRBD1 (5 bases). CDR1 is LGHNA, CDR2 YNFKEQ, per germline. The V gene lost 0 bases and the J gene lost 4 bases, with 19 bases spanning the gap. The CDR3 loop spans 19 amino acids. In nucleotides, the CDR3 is TGTGCCAGCAGCCAAGAAGACGTGGACATCCCTTATTATAATTCACCCCTCCACTTT. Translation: CASSQEDVDIPYYNSPLHF.

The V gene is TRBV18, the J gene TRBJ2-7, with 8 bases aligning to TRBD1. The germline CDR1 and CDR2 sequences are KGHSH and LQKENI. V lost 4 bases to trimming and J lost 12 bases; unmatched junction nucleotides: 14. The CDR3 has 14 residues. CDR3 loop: CASSLSGQAWGWYF. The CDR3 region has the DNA TGTGCCAGCTCACTCTCGGGACAGGCGTGGGGTTGGTACTTC.

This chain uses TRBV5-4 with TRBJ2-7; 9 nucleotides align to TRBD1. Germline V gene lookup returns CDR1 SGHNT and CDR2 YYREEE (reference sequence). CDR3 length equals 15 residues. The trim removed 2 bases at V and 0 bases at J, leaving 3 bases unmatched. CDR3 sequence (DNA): TGTGCCAGCAGCTTTTGGGGACAGGGCTCCTACGAGCAGTACTTC. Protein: CASSFWGQGSYEQYF. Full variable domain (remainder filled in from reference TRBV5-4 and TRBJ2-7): ETGVTQSPTHLIKTRGQQVTLRCSSQSGHNTVSWYQQALGQGPQFIFQYYREEENGRGNFPPRFSGLQFPNYSSELNVNALELDDSALYLCASSFWGQGSYEQYFGPGTRLTVT.

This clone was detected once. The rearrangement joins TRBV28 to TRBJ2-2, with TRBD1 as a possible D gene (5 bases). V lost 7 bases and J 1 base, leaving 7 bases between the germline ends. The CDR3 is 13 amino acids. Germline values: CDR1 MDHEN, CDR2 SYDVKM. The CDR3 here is CASNQGNTGELFF. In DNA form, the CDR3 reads TGTGCCAGCAATCAGGGGAACACCGGGGAGCTGTTTTTT.

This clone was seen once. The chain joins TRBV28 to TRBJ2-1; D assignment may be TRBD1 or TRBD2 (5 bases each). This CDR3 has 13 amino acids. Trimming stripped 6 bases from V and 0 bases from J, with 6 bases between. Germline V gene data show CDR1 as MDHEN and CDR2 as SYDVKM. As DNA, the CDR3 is TGTGCCAGCAGGAGGGGCTCCTACAATGAGCAGTTCTTC. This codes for CASRRGSYNEQFF.

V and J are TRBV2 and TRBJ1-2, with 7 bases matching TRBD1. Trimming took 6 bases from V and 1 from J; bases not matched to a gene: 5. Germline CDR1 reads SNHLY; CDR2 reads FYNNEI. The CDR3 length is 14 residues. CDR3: CASSLTGNNYGYTF. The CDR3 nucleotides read TGTGCCAGCAGCCTGACAGGGAATAACTATGGCTACACCTTC.

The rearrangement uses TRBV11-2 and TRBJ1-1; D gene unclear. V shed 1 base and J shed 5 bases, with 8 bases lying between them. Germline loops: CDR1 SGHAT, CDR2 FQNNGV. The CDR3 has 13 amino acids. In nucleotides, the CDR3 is TGTGCCAGCAGCTTAGGGCTTGCTACTGAAGCTTTCTTT. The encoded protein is CASSLGLATEAFF.

The CDR3 reads CASIVRTGGTEAFF. DNA for the CDR3: TGTGCCAGCATCGTCCGAACGGGGGGCACTGAAGCTTTCTTT. The rearrangement uses TRBV2 and TRBJ1-1, with D possibly TRBD1 on 5 matching bases. Germline CDR1 is SNHLY and CDR2 is FYNNEI. Trimming shortened V by 7 bases and J by 4 bases, and 16 bases separated the two germline ends. The CDR3 covers 14 residues.

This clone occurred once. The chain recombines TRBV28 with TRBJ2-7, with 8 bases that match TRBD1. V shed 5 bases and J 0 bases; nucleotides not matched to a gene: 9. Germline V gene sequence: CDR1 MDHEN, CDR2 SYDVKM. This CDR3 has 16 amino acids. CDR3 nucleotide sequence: TGTGCCAGCAGTGGAAGAGACAGGGGCAGCTCCTACGAGCAGTACTTC. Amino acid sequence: CASSGRDRGSSYEQYF. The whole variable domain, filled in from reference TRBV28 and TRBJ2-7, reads DVKVTQSSRYLVKRTGEKVFLECVQDMDHENMFWYRQDPGLGLRLIYFSYDVKMKEKGDIPEGYSVSREKKERFSLILESASTNQTSMYLCASSGRDRGSSYEQYFGPGTRLTVT.

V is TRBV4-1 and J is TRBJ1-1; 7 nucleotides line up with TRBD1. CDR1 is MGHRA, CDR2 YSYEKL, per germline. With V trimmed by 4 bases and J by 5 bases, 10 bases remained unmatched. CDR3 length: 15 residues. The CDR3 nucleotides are TGCGCCAGCAGCCTAGGGCCCGACAGGGAAACTGAAGCTTTCTTT. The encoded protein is CASSLGPDRETEAFF.

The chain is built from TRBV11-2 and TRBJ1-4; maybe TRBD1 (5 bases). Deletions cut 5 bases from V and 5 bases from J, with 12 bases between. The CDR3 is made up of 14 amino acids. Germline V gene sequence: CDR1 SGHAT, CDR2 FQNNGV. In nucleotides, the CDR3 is TGTGCCAGCAGCCTCGGGTGGGGGAATGAAAAACTGTTTTTT. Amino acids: CASSLGWGNEKLFF.

CDR3 region: CASSLGDNNEQFF. CDR3 DNA sequence: TGTGCCAGCAGCTTGGGAGACAACAATGAGCAGTTCTTC. The chain employs TRBV11-2 and TRBJ2-1, with D tentatively TRBD2 (5 bases). Germline values: CDR1 SGHAT, CDR2 FQNNGV. The CDR3 sequence is 13 residues long. V was shortened by 3 bases and J by 5 bases, with 8 bases between the two germline ends.

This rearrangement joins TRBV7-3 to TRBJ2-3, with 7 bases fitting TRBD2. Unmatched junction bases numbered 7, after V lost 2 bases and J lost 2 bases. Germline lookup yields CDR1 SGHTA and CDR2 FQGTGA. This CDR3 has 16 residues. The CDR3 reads CASSLLGAGYTDTQYF. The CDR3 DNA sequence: TGTGCCAGCAGCTTACTTGGAGCGGGGTACACAGATACGCAGTATTTT.

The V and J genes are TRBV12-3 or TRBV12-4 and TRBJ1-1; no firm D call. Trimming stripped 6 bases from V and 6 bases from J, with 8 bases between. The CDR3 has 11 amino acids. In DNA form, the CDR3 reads TGTGCCAGCAGGCAATTGTCTGAAGCTTTCTTT. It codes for CASRQLSEAFF.

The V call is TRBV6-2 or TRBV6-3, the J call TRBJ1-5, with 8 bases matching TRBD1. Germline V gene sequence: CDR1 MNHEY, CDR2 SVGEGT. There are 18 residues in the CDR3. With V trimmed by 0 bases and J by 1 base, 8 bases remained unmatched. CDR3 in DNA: TGTGCCAGCAGTTACTCGATATGGCAGGGGGCGAGCAATCAGCCCCAGCATTTT. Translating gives CASSYSIWQGASNQPQHF.

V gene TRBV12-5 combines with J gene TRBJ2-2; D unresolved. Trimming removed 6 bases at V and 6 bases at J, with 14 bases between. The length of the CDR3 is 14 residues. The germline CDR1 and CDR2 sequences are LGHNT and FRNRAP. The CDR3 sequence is CASGRIGRPGELFF. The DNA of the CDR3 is TGTGCTAGTGGACGAATCGGACGGCCCGGGGAGCTGTTTTTT.

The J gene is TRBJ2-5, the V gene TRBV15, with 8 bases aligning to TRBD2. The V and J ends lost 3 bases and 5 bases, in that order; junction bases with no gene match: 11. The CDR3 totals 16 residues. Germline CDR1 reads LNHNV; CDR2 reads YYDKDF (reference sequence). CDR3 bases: TGTGCCACCAGCAGGGCCGTGCTAGCGGGTGGGGAGACCCAGTACTTC. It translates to CATSRAVLAGGETQYF.

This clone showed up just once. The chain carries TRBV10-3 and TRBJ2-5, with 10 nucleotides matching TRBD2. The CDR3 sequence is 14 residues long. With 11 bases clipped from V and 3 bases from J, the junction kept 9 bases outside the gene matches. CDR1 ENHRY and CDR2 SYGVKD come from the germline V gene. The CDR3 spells CALSASGSKETQYF. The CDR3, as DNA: TGTGCCCTATCGGCTAGCGGGAGCAAAGAGACCCAGTACTTC.

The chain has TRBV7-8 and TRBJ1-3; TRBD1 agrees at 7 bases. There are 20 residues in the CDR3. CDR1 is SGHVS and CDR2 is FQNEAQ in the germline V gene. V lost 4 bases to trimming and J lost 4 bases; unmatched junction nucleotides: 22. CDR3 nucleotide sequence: TGTGCCAGCAGCTCCAGTGCCTACCCGAGACAGGGATCAGCAGGAAACACCATATATTTT. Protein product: CASSSSAYPRQGSAGNTIYF. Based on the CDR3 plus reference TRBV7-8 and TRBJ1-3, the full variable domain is GAGVSQSPRYKVAKRGQDVALRCDPISGHVSLFWYQQALGQGPEFLTYFQNEAQLDKSGLPSDRFFAERPEGSVSTLKIQRTQQEDSAVYLCASSSSAYPRQGSAGNTIYFGEGSWLTVV.

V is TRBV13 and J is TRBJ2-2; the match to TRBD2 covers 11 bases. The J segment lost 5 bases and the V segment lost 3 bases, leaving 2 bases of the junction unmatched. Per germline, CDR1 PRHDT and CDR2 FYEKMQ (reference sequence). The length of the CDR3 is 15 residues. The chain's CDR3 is CASSLTSGITGELFF. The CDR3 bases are TGTGCCAGCAGCTTGACTAGCGGGATAACCGGGGAGCTGTTTTTT. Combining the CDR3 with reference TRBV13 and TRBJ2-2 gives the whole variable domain AAGVIQSPRHLIKEKRETATLKCYPIPRHDTVYWYQQGPGQDPQFLISFYEKMQSDKGSIPDRFSAQQFSDYHSELNMSSLELGDSALYFCASSLTSGITGELFFGEGSRLTVL.

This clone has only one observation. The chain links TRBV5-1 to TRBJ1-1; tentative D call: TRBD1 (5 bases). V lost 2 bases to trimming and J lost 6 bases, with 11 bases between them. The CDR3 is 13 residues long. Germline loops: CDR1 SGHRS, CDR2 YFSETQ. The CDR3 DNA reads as TGCGCCAGCAGCTTAAGGGGATGGGCTGAAGCTTTCTTT. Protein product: CASSLRGWAEAFF.

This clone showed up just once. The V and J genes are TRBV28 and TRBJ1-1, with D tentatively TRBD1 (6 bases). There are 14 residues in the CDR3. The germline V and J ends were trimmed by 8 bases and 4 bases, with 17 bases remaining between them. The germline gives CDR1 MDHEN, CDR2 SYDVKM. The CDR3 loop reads CASHAGRGTTEAFF. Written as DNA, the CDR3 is TGTGCCAGCCACGCCGGCAGGGGAACCACTGAAGCTTTCTTT.

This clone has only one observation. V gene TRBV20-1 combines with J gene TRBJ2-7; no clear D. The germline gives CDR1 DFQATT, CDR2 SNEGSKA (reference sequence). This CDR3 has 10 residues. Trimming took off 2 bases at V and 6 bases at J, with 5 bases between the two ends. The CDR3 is CSARQIEQYF. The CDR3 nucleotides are TGCAGTGCTAGACAGATCGAGCAGTACTTC.